This T cell receptor (beta chain) was sequenced for a study of cytomegalovirus exposure and HLA in healthy donors. Study results and limitations: It was taken for granted in presence/absence analyses that sequencing depth across donors was roughly uniform. V- and J-gene trimming of TCR beta was linked (in a later analysis) to a missense DCLRE1C variant.

PCR was performed using 60 Vbeta and 13 Jbeta primers. Assay used: immunoSEQ multiplex PCR; TCRdb lists only in-frame clones, some missing. The sample carries 250,000 to 300,000 clones, approximately 84% recorded once. The trim removed 8 bases at V and 0 bases at J, leaving 0 bases unmatched. The CDR3 extends over 12 amino acids. Germline-derived CDR1 and CDR2 are SGHTA and FQGNSA. In regard to this clone: Its antigen remains unknown.

This sequence originates from a woman between 40 and 55 years old in good health and CMV-seropositive. The V and J genes are TRBV7-2 and TRBJ2-5; 7 bases map to TRBD1. The sample comprised PBMCs. CDR3 residues: CASDRDQETQYF. In nucleotides, the CDR3 is TGTGCCAGCGACAGGGACCAAGAGACCCAGTACTTC.